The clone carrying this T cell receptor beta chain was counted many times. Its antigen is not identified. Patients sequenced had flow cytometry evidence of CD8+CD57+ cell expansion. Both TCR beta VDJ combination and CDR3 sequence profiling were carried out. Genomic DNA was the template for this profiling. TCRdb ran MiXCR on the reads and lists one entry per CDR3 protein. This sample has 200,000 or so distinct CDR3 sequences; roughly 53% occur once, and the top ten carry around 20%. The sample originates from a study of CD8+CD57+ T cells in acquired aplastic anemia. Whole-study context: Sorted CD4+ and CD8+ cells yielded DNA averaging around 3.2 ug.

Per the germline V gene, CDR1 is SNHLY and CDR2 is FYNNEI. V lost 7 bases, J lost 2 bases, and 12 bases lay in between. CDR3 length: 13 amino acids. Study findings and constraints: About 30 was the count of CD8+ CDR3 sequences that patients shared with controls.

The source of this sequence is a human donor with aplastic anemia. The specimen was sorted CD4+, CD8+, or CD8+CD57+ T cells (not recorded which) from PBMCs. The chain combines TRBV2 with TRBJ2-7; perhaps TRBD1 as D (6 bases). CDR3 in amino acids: CASMSRGTYEQYF. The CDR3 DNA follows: TGTGCCAGCATGTCCAGGGGAACCTACGAGCAGTACTTC. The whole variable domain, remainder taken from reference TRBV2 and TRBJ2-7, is EPEVTQTPSHQVTQMGQEVILRCVPISNHLYFYWYRQILGQKVEFLVSFYNNEISEKSEIFDDQFSVERPDGSNFTLKIRSTKLEDSAMYFCASMSRGTYEQYFGPGTRLTVT.